This TCR beta chain was recovered during a study of blood T cells in healthy people across ages. Alongside a J-beta primer mix, a sample-barcoded 5' primer served in a second PCR lasting about 7 to 11 cycles. Using its own MiXCR run on the 5' RACE reads, TCRdb lists one record per CDR3 protein. Among around 800,000 distinct CDR3 sequences listed, around a quarter were seen once. Concerning this clonotype itself: Its antigen is unknown.

Trimming stripped 2 bases from V and 6 bases from J, with 5 bases between. CDR1 is SGDLS, CDR2 YYNGEE, per germline. The CDR3 is 12 residues long. Study-wide results and caveats: A roughly linear age-dependent decrease characterized TCR beta diversity per million T cells. Relative to aged donors, long-lived donors carried more naive CD4+ cells and displayed higher diversity. The study could not conclusively compare naive and antigen-experienced cells, given its unsorted PBMCs.

The sample was also reused in another study, on T cells of mothers and their children. That work adds: The TCR beta CDR3 read count exceeded 9 million for each mother and was 2.5 million to 3 million for each child.

The sequencing sample was made of blood. This receptor was identified in a boy aged 5 to 17 in good health. The J gene is TRBJ2-2, the V gene TRBV9; D uncertain. CDR3 region: CASSVWAGELFF. The DNA of the CDR3 is TGTGCCAGCAGCGTGTGGGCCGGGGAGCTGTTTTTT.